This TCR beta chain was sequenced in a study of control samples from healthy donors and cancer patients. TCRdb's table, derived via immunoSEQ multiplex PCR, lists solely in-frame clones and lacks some. Here the sample spans about 140,000 clones, about 91% being singletons. Per the germline V gene, CDR1 is MNHEY and CDR2 is SMNVEV (reference sequence). V lost 0 bases and J lost 8, with 14 bases in between. The CDR3 runs 16 residues. In this sample, this clone turned up once. Material for sequencing was blood. This TCR was recovered from a man aged 25 to 40 in good health. The chain carries TRBV27 and TRBJ1-6, with D hard to call. The CDR3, as DNA: TGTGCCAGCAGTTTATCTCCGGGGTTTTGGTATTCACCCCTCCACTTT. It translates to CASSLSPGFWYSPLHF.